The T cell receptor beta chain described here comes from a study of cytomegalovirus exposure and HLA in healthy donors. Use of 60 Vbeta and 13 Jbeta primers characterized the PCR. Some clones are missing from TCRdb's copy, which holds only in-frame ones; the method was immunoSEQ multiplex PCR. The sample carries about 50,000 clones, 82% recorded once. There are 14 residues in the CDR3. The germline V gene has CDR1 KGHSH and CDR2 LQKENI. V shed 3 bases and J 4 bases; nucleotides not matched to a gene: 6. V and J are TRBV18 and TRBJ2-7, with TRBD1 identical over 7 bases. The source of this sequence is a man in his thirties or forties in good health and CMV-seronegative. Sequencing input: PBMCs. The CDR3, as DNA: TGTGCCAGCTCACCGCCGGGACAGCCTTACGAGCAGTACTTC. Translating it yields CASSPPGQPYEQYF.